Listed here are 3 T cell receptor beta chains from one sample, sequenced in a study of blood T cell repertoires in COVID-19. Assay used: immunoSEQ multiplex PCR; TCRdb lists only in-frame clones, some missing. The table records some 390,000 clones, approximately 90% of them present only once. Sequencing was carried out using PBMCs or T cells enriched from blood (not recorded which). Every receptor here comes from a man aged 25-45 years who had recovered from COVID-19.

This clone was detected only once. The gene calls are TRBV28 and TRBJ2-6, with 9 bases matching TRBD1. The V gene's germline CDR1 is MDHEN and CDR2 SYDVKM. The CDR3 sequence is 18 residues long. The ends lost 7 bases at V and 2 bases at J; junction bases unmatched: 12. This CDR3 is CASTSAGTGRPGANVLTF. As DNA, the CDR3 is TGTGCCAGCACCTCGGCAGGGACAGGGAGGCCTGGGGCCAACGTCCTGACTTTC.

The chain recombines TRBV2 with TRBJ2-3; 14 positions match TRBD2. With V trimmed by 9 bases and J by 1 base, 3 bases remained unmatched. CDR1 and CDR2 from the germline V gene are SNHLY and FYNNEI. This CDR3 comprises 15 residues. The CDR3 reads CASKTSGRGTDTQYF. In DNA, the CDR3 is TGTGCCAGTAAGACTAGCGGGAGGGGCACAGATACGCAGTATTTT. Combining the CDR3 with reference TRBV2 and TRBJ2-3 gives the whole variable domain EPEVTQTPSHQVTQMGQEVILRCVPISNHLYFYWYRQILGQKVEFLVSFYNNEISEKSEIFDDQFSVERPDGSNFTLKIRSTKLEDSAMYFCASKTSGRGTDTQYFGPGTRLTVL.

The chain links TRBV19 to TRBJ1-2, with TRBD1 identical over 7 bases. The CDR3 runs to 15 residues. V gave up 7 bases and J gave up 3 bases; unmatched junction bases: 11. Per the germline V gene, CDR1 is LNHDA and CDR2 is SQIVND (reference sequence). The CDR3 region has the DNA TGTGCCAGTACCACAAGGGGACAGCGGTACTATGGCTACACCTTC. It yields the protein CASTTRGQRYYGYTF.